This T cell receptor beta chain is from a study of T cell repertoires in cytomegalovirus infection. As for the study in general: From public TCR beta signatures came an indication of both CMV infection and matching HLA type. Study-wide results and caveats: CMV-specific HLA-C-restricted TCR beta clonotypes dominated the ex vivo response. Public TCR beta family frequency separated CMV-and-HLA carriers, including in an independent cohort.

TCRdb passed the reads through MiXCR, listing each CDR3 protein once. The sample consists of 290,000 or so distinct CDR3 sequences, 9.6% of them appearing once. To note about this clonotype: Its antigen remains unknown.

The sequence was collected from a human donor in good health (CMV status not recorded). Some clones in this sample may be carry-over from other donors' samples. Sequences were obtained from PBMCs.

The CDR3 here is CASSLAQTDGYTF. DNA of the CDR3: TGTGCCAGCAGTTTAGCACAGACCGACGGCTACACCTTC. The chain is built from TRBV28 and TRBJ1-2, with D uncertain. The germline CDR1 and CDR2 sequences are MDHEN and SYDVKM. There are 13 residues in the CDR3. The V and J ends lost 2 bases and 8 bases respectively, with 12 bases between them.